Included here is one T cell receptor beta chain sequence, with context. Study processing details: Scientists estimated how many nucleated cells there were by amplifying reference gene primers. TCRdb keeps only in-frame clones here, not all; method: immunoSEQ multiplex PCR. V, J and clone size derive from that table, while D and trimming were established from the DNA sequence. The table lists about 220,000 clones, nearly 90% of them singletons. Germline V CDR1 and CDR2: LGHNA, YNFKEQ. The CDR3 length is 14 residues. The V end was cut by 0 bases, the J end by 10 bases, with 10 bases between. Categorization into cohorts depended on clinical history that participants reported. The study recruited exposed participants who had met a COVID-19 case within 2 weeks before entry. These data belong to a study of blood T cell repertoires in COVID-19. Study context: The United States, Italy and Spain supplied acute and convalescent COVID-19 samples.

The chain couples TRBV4-2 to TRBJ1-6, with D possibly being TRBD1 (5 bases). The source of this sequence is a man aged 30-40 years who had been exposed to COVID-19. Sequenced material: PBMCs or T cells enriched from blood (not recorded which). The CDR3 DNA reads TGTGCCAGCAGCCAAGATCCCCCAGGGTCACCCCTCCACTTT. This sequence encodes CASSQDPPGSPLHF.